This T cell receptor beta chain was captured in a study of technical replicates of blood from several donors. V dropped 0 bases and J dropped 5 bases, with 16 bases sitting between them. Looked up from germline, CDR1 is SGHVS and CDR2 is FQNEAQ. The CDR3 covers 16 residues. Assay used: immunoSEQ multiplex PCR; TCRdb lists only in-frame clones, some missing. This table has about 73,000 clones, around nine tenths appearing once. Source material: PBMCs. The V and J genes are TRBV7-8 and TRBJ2-5; a possible D gene is TRBD1 (6 bases). This receptor was identified in a human donor in good health. Some clones in this sample may be carry-over from other donors' samples. CDR3 sequence (DNA): TGTGCCAGCAGCTTAGCGCTTGTCAGGGGTTCCGAGACCCAGTACTTC. Translating it yields CASSLALVRGSETQYF.